The next 17 T cell receptor beta chains were all read from a single sample in a study of CD8 T cells in ankylosing spondylitis. TCRdb independently ran MiXCR on the 5' RACE reads; one entry per CDR3 protein. The data hold roughly 280,000 distinct CDR3 sequences, with about 20% observed a single time. Sequences were obtained from blood, either unsorted or a sorted T cell fraction (not recorded which). The source of these receptors is a male donor with ankylosing spondylitis or in good health (not recorded which).

To note about this clonotype: Germline is not matched at one junction end, which may reflect a read error. J is TRBJ1-6 and V is TRBV6-5; D not resolved. The germline CDR1 and CDR2 sequences are MNHEY and SVGAGI. This CDR3 comprises 17 residues. In DNA form, the CDR3 reads TGTGCCAGCACTTACGCGGATGCTGCATCACCACGTTCACCCCTCCACTTT. It codes for CASTYADAASPRSPLHF.

The J gene is TRBJ2-5, the V gene TRBV5-1; TRBD2 matches 7 bases. V gave up 4 bases and J gave up 4 bases; unmatched junction bases: 7. The CDR3 spans 14 residues. Germline CDR1 reads SGHRS; CDR2 reads YFSETQ. CDR3 sequence reads: CASSPGTMGETQYF. The DNA for the CDR3 is TGCGCCAGCAGCCCCGGGACTATGGGAGAGACCCAGTACTTC.

The CDR3 protein is CASSQDSTLADTQYF. In DNA, the CDR3 is TGCGCCAGCAGCCAAGATTCCACTCTAGCGGATACGCAGTATTTT. The chain has TRBV4-1 and TRBJ2-3; D is possibly TRBD2 (6 bases). Between the trimmed V and J ends, which lost 0 bases and 6 bases, there was a span of 13 bases. Germline V gives CDR1 MGHRA, CDR2 YSYEKL. The CDR3 covers 15 residues.

This clonotype was detected a few times. The rearrangement links TRBV27 to TRBJ2-2; weak D call: TRBD1 (6 bases). The CDR3 contains 14 residues. With 5 bases removed from V and 6 bases from J, the gap between germline ends came to 13 bases. The germline gives CDR1 MNHEY, CDR2 SMNVEV (reference sequence). CDR3 in amino acids: CASSPNAGAGELFF. In DNA, the CDR3 is TGTGCCAGCAGTCCTAACGCAGGGGCCGGGGAGCTGTTTTTT.

Written as DNA, the CDR3 is TGCAGTGCTCGTCCGGGGGCCGGGGAGCTGTTTTTT. Translating gives CSARPGAGELFF. V and J are TRBV20-1 and TRBJ2-2, with D perhaps TRBD2 (6 bases). This CDR3 spans 12 amino acids. Between the trimmed V and J ends, which lost 5 bases and 6 bases, there was a span of 10 bases. Germline CDR1 reads DFQATT; CDR2 reads SNEGSKA (reference sequence).

This chain connects TRBV7-2 to TRBJ1-1; 8 bases map to TRBD1. Germline CDR1 is SGHTA and CDR2 is FQGNSA. The V segment lost 5 bases and the J segment 4 bases; nucleotides outside the gene matches: 9. This CDR3 has 15 amino acids. The CDR3 region has the DNA TGTGCCAGCAGCCCCGATGGACAGGGAAGCACTGAAGCTTTCTTT. Residues: CASSPDGQGSTEAFF.

The CDR3 DNA is TGCAGTGCTAGTGAGGGACTAGCGGGATACAATGAGCAGTTCTTC. It translates to CSASEGLAGYNEQFF. The chain has TRBV20-1 and TRBJ2-1; 13 nucleotides align to TRBD2. V was clipped by 3 bases and J by 4 bases; unmatched bases: 3. The CDR3 consists of 15 residues. Germline V gene lookup returns CDR1 DFQATT and CDR2 SNEGSKA (reference sequence).

The rearrangement links TRBV9 to TRBJ2-3, with 10 bases identical to TRBD1. With V trimmed by 0 bases and J by 4 bases, 2 bases remained unmatched. CDR1 SGDLS and CDR2 YYNGEE come from the germline V gene. The length of the CDR3 is 15 residues. The CDR3 loop is CASSVGGTGADTQYF. CDR3 bases: TGTGCCAGCAGCGTAGGAGGGACAGGGGCAGATACGCAGTATTTT.

This clonotype turned up a few times. The rearrangement uses TRBV9 and TRBJ1-1, with a weak D call TRBD1 (5 bases). The CDR3 covers 14 residues. Trimming pared 4 bases from V and 0 bases from J, leaving 10 bases between. CDR1 and CDR2 from the germline V gene are SGDLS and YYNGEE. The CDR3 coding sequence is TGTGCCAGCAGCCGGGGGGGGTTGAACACTGAAGCTTTCTTT. Encoded protein: CASSRGGLNTEAFF.

The V and J genes are TRBV5-1 and TRBJ1-6; no firm D call. Trimming left V 0 bases short and J 3 bases short, with 7 bases between. This CDR3 is built from 15 residues. Looked up from germline, CDR1 is SGHRS and CDR2 is YFSETQ. CDR3 in amino acids: CASSLVADYNSPLHF. CDR3 sequence (DNA): TGCGCCAGCAGCTTGGTGGCAGACTATAATTCACCCCTCCACTTT.

This clonotype was seen only a few times. The chain carries TRBV2 and TRBJ2-2; D perhaps matches TRBD1 (6 bases). Trimming pared 6 bases from V and 0 bases from J, leaving 11 bases between. The CDR3 totals 15 residues. Germline CDR1 is SNHLY and CDR2 is FYNNEI. The CDR3 sequence: CASREQGSNTGELFF. The CDR3 bases are TGTGCCAGCAGGGAACAGGGTTCGAACACCGGGGAGCTGTTTTTT.

The CDR3 is CASSPGTGTETQYF. The CDR3 DNA reads TGTGCCAGCAGCCCCGGGACAGGGACAGAGACCCAGTACTTC. The V and J genes are TRBV7-9 and TRBJ2-5, with 9 nucleotides matching TRBD1. Germline CDR1 SEHNR, CDR2 FQNEAQ (reference sequence). V gave up 5 bases and J gave up 4 bases; unmatched junction bases: 5. The CDR3 runs 14 residues.

The J gene is TRBJ2-7, the V gene TRBV6-5; perhaps TRBD1 as D (6 bases). The CDR3 loop spans 14 amino acids. CDR1 and CDR2 from the germline V gene are MNHEY and SVGAGI. V gave up 0 bases and J gave up 5 bases, with 11 bases separating them. The DNA of the CDR3 is TGTGCCAGCAGTTACTCGGCAAGGGGGAACGAGCAGTACGTC. It codes for CASSYSARGNEQYV.

Many counts were recorded for this clonotype. V gene TRBV7-2 combines with J gene TRBJ2-5, with TRBD2 as a possible D gene (7 bases). The CDR3 sequence is 15 residues long. CDR1 and CDR2 (germline): SGHTA, FQGNSA. Deletions cut 4 bases from V and 5 bases from J, with 17 bases between. The CDR3 loop is CASSSRGRDLETQYF. The CDR3 coding sequence is TGTGCCAGCAGCTCGCGGGGGCGGGATCTGGAGACCCAGTACTTC.

The chain is built from TRBV6-1 and TRBJ1-6; D not resolved. V lost 4 bases, J lost 8 bases, and 15 bases lay in between. Germline V gives CDR1 MNHNS, CDR2 SASEGT. This CDR3 region has 15 residues. The DNA of the CDR3 is TGTGCCAGCAGTGTTCGGCCGGCTACTGATTCACCCCTCCACTTT. Encoded protein: CASSVRPATDSPLHF.

Only a few counts were recorded for this clonotype. The CDR3 DNA reads as TGCAGTGCTACCGGGACAGGGAAGAATGAGCAGTTCTTC. Protein product: CSATGTGKNEQFF. V gene TRBV20-1 combines with J gene TRBJ2-1, with TRBD1 matching 9 bases. Germline V gene data show CDR1 as DFQATT and CDR2 as SNEGSKA (reference sequence). The ends lost 4 bases at V and 7 bases at J; junction bases unmatched: 5. This CDR3 has 13 residues.

The chain links TRBV2 to TRBJ1-2; no definite D call. V was pared by 2 bases and J by 7 bases, with 14 bases between. CDR1 and CDR2 from the germline V gene are SNHLY and FYNNEI. The CDR3 runs 14 residues. CDR3 loop: CASSELKGVGGYTF. For the CDR3, the DNA is TGTGCCAGCAGTGAATTGAAAGGCGTGGGTGGCTACACCTTC.